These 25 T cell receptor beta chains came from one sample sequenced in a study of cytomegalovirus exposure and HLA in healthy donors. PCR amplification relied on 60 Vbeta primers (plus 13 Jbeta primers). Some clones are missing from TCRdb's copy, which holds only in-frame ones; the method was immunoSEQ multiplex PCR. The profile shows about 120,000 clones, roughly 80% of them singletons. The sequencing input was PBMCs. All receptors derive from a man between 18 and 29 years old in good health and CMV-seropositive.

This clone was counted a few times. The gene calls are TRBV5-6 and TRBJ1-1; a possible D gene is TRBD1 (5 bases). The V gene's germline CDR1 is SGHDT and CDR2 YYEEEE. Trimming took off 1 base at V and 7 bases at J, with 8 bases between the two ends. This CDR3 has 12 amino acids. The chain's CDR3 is CASSLWGGEAFF. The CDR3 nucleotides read TGTGCCAGCAGCTTGTGGGGGGGTGAAGCTTTCTTT.

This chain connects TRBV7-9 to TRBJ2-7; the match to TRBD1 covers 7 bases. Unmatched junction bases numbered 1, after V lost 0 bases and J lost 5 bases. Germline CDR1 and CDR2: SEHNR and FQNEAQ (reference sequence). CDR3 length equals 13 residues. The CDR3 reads CASSLAGTDEQYF. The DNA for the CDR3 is TGTGCCAGCAGCTTAGCCGGGACAGACGAGCAGTACTTC.

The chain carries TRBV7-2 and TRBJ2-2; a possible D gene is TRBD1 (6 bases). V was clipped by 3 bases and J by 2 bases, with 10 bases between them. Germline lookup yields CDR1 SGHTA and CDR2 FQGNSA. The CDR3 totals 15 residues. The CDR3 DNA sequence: TGTGCCAGCAGCTTCTGGGACATTAACACCGGGGAGCTGTTTTTT. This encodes CASSFWDINTGELFF.

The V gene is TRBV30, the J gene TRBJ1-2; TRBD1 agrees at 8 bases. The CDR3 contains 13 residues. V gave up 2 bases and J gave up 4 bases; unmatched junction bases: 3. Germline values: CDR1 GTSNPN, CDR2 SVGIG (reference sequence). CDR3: CAWSTGQGYGYTF. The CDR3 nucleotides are TGTGCCTGGAGTACAGGACAGGGCTATGGCTACACCTTC.

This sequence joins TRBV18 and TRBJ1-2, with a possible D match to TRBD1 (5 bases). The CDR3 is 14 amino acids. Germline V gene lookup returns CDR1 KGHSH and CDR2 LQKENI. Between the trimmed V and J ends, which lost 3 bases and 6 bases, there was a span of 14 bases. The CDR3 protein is CASSPRRDSNGYTF. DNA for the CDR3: TGTGCCAGCTCACCCCGACGCGACAGTAATGGCTACACCTTC. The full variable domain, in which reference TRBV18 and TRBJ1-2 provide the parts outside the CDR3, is NAGVMQNPRHLVRRRGQEARLRCSPMKGHSHVYWYRQLPEEGLKFMVYLQKENIIDESGMPKERFSAEFPKEGPSILRIQQVVRGDSAAYFCASSPRRDSNGYTFGSGTRLTVV.

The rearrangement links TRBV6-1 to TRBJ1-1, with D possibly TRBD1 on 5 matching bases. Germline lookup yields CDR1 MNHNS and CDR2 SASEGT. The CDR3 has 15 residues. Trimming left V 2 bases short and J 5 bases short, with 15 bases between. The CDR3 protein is CASSENGGWGTEAFF. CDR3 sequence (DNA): TGTGCCAGCAGTGAAAACGGGGGATGGGGGACTGAAGCTTTCTTT.

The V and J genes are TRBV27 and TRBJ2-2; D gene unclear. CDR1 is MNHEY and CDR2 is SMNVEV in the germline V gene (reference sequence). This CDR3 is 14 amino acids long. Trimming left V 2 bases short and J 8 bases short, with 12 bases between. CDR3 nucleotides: TGTGCCAGCAGTTTAGTGACTCGCGGAGGGGAGCTGTTTTTT. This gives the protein CASSLVTRGGELFF.

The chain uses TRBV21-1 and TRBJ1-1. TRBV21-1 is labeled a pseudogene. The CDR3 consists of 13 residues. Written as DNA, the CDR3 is TGTGCCAGCAGCGAGAAGATCCGCACTGAAGCTTTCTTT. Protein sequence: CASSEKIRTEAFF.

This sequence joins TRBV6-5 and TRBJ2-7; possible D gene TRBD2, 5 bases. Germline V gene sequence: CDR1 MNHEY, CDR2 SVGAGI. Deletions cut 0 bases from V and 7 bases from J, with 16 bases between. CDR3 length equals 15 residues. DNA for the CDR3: TGTGCCAGCAGTTACTCGACTGGAGGAATGGGGGAGCAGTACTTC. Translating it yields CASSYSTGGMGEQYF.

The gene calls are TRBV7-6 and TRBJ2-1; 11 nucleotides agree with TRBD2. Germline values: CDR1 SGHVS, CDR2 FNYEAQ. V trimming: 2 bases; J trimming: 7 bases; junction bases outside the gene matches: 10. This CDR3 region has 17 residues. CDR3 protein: CASSLSVAGGLRNEQFF. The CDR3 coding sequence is TGTGCCAGCAGCTTATCGGTAGCGGGGGGGCTGAGGAATGAGCAGTTCTTC. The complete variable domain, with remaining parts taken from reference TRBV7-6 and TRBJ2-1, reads GAGVSQSPRYKVTKRGQDVALRCDPISGHVSLYWYRQALGQGPEFLTYFNYEAQQDKSGLPNDRFSAERPEGSISTLTIQRTEQRDSAMYRCASSLSVAGGLRNEQFFGPGTRLTVL.

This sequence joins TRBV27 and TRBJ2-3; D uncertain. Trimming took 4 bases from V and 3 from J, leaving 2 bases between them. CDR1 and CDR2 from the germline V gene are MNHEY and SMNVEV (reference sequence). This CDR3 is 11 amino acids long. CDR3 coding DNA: TGTGCCAGCAGTTCAACAGATACGCAGTATTTT. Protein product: CASSSTDTQYF.

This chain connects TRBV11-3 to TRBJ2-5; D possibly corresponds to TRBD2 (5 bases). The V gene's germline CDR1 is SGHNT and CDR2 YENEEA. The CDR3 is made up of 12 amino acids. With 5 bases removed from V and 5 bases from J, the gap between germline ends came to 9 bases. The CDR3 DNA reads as TGTGCCAGCAGCGGACTCGGGGAGACCCAGTACTTC. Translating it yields CASSGLGETQYF.

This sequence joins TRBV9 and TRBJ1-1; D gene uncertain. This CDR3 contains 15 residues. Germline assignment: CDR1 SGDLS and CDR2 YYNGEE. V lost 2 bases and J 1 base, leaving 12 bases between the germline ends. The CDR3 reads CASSVGFIGNTEAFF. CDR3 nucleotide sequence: TGTGCCAGCAGCGTGGGCTTTATAGGGAACACTGAAGCTTTCTTT.

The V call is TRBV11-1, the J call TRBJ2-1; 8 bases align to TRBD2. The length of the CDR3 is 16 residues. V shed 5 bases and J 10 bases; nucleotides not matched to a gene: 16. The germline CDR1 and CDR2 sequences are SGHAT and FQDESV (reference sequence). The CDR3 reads CASSPGGLGEREEQFF. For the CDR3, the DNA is TGTGCCAGCAGCCCCGGGGGACTAGGGGAAAGAGAGGAGCAGTTCTTC.

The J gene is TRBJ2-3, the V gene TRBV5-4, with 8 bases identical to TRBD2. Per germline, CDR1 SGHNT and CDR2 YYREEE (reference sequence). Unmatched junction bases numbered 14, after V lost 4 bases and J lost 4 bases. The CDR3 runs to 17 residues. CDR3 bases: TGTGCCAGCAGCATTAAGGGAGCGGGGGTATTCGCAGATACGCAGTATTTT. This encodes CASSIKGAGVFADTQYF.

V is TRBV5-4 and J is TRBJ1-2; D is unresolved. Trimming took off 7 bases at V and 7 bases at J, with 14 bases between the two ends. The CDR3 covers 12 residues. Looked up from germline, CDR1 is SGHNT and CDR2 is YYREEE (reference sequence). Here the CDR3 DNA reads TGTGCCAGCCTTAGAGGAGATGGTGGCTACACCTTC. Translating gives CASLRGDGGYTF. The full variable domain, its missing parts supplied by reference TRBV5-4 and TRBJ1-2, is ETGVTQSPTHLIKTRGQQVTLRCSSQSGHNTVSWYQQALGQGPQFIFQYYREEENGRGNFPPRFSGLQFPNYSSELNVNALELDDSALYLCASLRGDGGYTFGSGTRLTVV.

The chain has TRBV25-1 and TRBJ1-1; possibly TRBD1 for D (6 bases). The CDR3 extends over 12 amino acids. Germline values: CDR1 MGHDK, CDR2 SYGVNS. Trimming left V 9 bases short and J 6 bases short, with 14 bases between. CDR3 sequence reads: CASNGQLAEAFF. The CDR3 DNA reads TGTGCCAGTAACGGACAGCTCGCTGAAGCTTTCTTT.

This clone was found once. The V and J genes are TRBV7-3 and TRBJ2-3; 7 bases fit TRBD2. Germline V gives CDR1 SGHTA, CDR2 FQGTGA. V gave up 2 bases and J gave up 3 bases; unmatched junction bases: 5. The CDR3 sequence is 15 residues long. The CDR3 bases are TGTGCCAGCAGCTTAGGGTTGGGACTAACAGATACGCAGTATTTT. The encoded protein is CASSLGLGLTDTQYF.

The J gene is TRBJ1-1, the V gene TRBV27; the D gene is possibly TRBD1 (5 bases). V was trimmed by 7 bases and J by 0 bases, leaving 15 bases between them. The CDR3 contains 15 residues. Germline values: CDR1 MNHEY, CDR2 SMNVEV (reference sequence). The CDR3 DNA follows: TGTGCCAGCACCCTGACGGGACTCATGAACACTGAAGCTTTCTTT. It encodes CASTLTGLMNTEAFF.

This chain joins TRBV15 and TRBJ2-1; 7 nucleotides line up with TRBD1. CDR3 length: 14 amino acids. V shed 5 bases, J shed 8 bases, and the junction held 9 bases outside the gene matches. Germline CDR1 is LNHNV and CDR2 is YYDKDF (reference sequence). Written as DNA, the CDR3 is TGTGCCACCAGCGCCCGACAGGGCGGGTATGAGCAGTTCTTC. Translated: CATSARQGGYEQFF.

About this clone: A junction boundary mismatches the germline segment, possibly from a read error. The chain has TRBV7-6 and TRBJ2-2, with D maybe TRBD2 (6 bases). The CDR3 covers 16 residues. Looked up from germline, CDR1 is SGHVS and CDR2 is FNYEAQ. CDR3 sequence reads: CASSLVRTSNTGGLFF. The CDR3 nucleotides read TGTGCCAGCAGCTTAGTCAGGACTTCGAACACCGGGGGGCTGTTTTTT. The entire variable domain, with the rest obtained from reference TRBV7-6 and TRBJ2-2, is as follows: GAGVSQSPRYKVTKRGQDVALRCDPISGHVSLYWYRQALGQGPEFLTYFNYEAQQDKSGLPNDRFSAERPEGSISTLTIQRTEQRDSAMYRCASSLVRTSNTGGLFFGEGSRLTVL.

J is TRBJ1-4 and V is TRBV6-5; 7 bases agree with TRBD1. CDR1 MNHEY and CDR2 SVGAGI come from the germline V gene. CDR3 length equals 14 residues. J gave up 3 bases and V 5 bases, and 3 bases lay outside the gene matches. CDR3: CASSLTGSNEKLFF. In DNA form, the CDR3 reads TGTGCCAGCAGTCTGACAGGGTCTAATGAAAAACTGTTTTTT.

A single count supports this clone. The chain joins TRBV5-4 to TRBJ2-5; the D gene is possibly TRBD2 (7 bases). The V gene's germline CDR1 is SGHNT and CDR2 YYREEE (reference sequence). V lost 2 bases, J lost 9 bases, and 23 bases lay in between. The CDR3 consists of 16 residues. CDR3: CASSLRGAPWGEAQYF. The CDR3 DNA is TGTGCCAGCAGCTTACGGGGGGCCCCTTGGGGGGAGGCCCAGTACTTC.

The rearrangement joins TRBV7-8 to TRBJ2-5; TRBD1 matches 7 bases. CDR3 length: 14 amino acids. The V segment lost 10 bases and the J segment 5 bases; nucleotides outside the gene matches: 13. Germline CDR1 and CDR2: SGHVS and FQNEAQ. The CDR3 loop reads CATGQHRGLETQYF. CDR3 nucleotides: TGTGCCACCGGCCAGCACAGGGGCTTGGAGACCCAGTACTTC.

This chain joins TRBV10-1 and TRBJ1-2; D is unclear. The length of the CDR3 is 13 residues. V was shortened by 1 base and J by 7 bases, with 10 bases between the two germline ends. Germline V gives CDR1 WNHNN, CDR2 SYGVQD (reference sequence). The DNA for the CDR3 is TGCGCCAGCAGTGAGTTCAAGACTAGTGGCTACACCTTC. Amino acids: CASSEFKTSGYTF.